Listed here are 29 T cell receptor beta chains from one sample, sequenced in a study of a mutant IDH1 vaccine in newly diagnosed glioma. TCRdb's copy holds only in-frame clones and misses some; the assay was immunoSEQ multiplex PCR. The table includes about 88,000 clones, approximately 80% detected once. The sample's time point: baseline, week 1 (first vaccination visit). Described treatment: pre-vaccination baseline after standard-of-care therapy. Sequenced material: PBMCs, taken from a glioma patient treated with radiotherapy, temozolomide or both. These receptors were collected from a man aged 40-49 years with glioma. Some clones in this sample may be carry-over from other donors' samples.

J is TRBJ1-6 and V is TRBV30, with 8 bases matching TRBD1. The ends lost 1 base at V and 7 bases at J; junction bases unmatched: 3. Per the germline V gene, CDR1 is GTSNPN and CDR2 is SVGIG (reference sequence). The CDR3 has 14 residues. In nucleotides, the CDR3 is TGTGCCTGGAGTGCGACAGGGGTCAATTCACCCCTCCACTTT. Residues: CAWSATGVNSPLHF. Full variable domain (outside the CDR3, taken from reference TRBV30 and TRBJ1-6): SQTIHQWPATLVQPVGSPLSLECTVEGTSNPNLYWYRQAAGRGLQLLFYSVGIGQISSEVPQNLSASRPQDRQFILSSKKLLLSDSGFYLCAWSATGVNSPLHFGNGTRLTVT.

V usage is TRBV19 and J usage is TRBJ1-5; 7 bases fit TRBD1. Germline values: CDR1 LNHDA, CDR2 SQIVND (reference sequence). Trimming removed 3 bases from V and 4 bases from J; junction bases left unmatched: 18. The CDR3 totals 19 residues. DNA for the CDR3: TGTGCCAGTAGTATCCAGGCAGGGGGACTTTATCCCCCTAATCAGCCCCAGCATTTT. It encodes CASSIQAGGLYPPNQPQHF.

This clone was recorded a few times. This chain joins TRBV4-2 and TRBJ1-5; D is possibly TRBD1 (5 bases). Germline V CDR1 and CDR2: LGHNA, YNFKEQ. The V and J ends lost 7 bases and 3 bases respectively, with 16 bases between them. This CDR3 spans 15 amino acids. The CDR3 sequence is CASTLGEPFNQPQHF. The CDR3 DNA reads TGTGCCAGCACCCTAGGGGAGCCGTTCAATCAGCCCCAGCATTTT.

This chain connects TRBV27 to TRBJ2-5; D unresolved. The V end lost 2 bases, the J end lost 5 bases, and 0 bases lay between the germline ends. CDR1 and CDR2 (germline): MNHEY, SMNVEV (reference sequence). The CDR3 loop spans 10 amino acids. CDR3 amino acids: CASSLETQYF. The CDR3, as DNA: TGTGCCAGCAGTTTAGAGACCCAGTACTTC.

The rearrangement joins TRBV9 to TRBJ2-2; TRBD1 matches 9 bases. After removal of 0 bases from V and 6 bases from J, the junction contained 6 bases not matched to a gene. The germline CDR1 and CDR2 sequences are SGDLS and YYNGEE. This CDR3 spans 16 amino acids. CDR3 sequence: CASSVADRGSAGELFF. The CDR3 nucleotides are TGTGCCAGCAGCGTAGCTGACAGGGGGTCCGCCGGGGAGCTGTTTTTT.

V gene TRBV4-1 combines with J gene TRBJ2-2; D not certain. Per germline, CDR1 MGHRA and CDR2 YSYEKL. The CDR3 contains 14 residues. The V end was cut by 1 base, the J end by 6 bases, with 9 bases between. Written as DNA, the CDR3 is TGCGCCAGCAGCCAAGGCCCTGCATCCGGGGAGCTGTTTTTT. This encodes CASSQGPASGELFF.

The gene calls are TRBV5-4 and TRBJ1-1; D ambiguous. CDR3 length: 13 residues. The V end lost 4 bases, the J end lost 3 bases, and 10 bases lay between the germline ends. Per germline, CDR1 SGHNT and CDR2 YYREEE (reference sequence). CDR3 sequence reads: CASSIVPDTEAFF. DNA of the CDR3: TGTGCCAGCAGCATAGTTCCAGACACTGAAGCTTTCTTT.

This clone was picked up a small number of times. This rearrangement joins TRBV29-1 to TRBJ1-1; a possible D gene is TRBD1 (5 bases). The CDR3 is 12 residues long. Deletions cut 2 bases from V and 3 bases from J, with 7 bases between. The germline V gene has CDR1 SQVTM and CDR2 ANQGSEA. The CDR3, as DNA: TGCAGCGTTGAAAGGGGATACACTGAAGCTTTCTTT. It is translated as CSVERGYTEAFF.

The chain has TRBV5-1 and TRBJ1-3; perhaps TRBD1 as D (5 bases). CDR3 size: 18 residues. Trimming took 7 bases from V and 0 from J, leaving 23 bases between them. Germline CDR1 is SGHRS and CDR2 is YFSETQ. The CDR3 reads CASESPGTAKSSGNTIYF. The CDR3 DNA reads as TGCGCCAGCGAATCGCCGGGGACTGCGAAGAGCTCTGGAAACACCATATATTTT.

This clone was detected only a few times. The V gene is TRBV2, the J gene TRBJ1-6, with a possible D match to TRBD1 (6 bases). The CDR3 is 14 amino acids. V was pared by 6 bases and J by 8 bases, with 14 bases between. Germline loops: CDR1 SNHLY, CDR2 FYNNEI. The CDR3 region is CASRSTGSYSPLHF. The CDR3 nucleotides read TGTGCCAGCAGGTCGACAGGAAGTTATTCACCCCTCCACTTT. Full variable domain (outside the CDR3, taken from reference TRBV2 and TRBJ1-6): EPEVTQTPSHQVTQMGQEVILRCVPISNHLYFYWYRQILGQKVEFLVSFYNNEISEKSEIFDDQFSVERPDGSNFTLKIRSTKLEDSAMYFCASRSTGSYSPLHFGNGTRLTVT.

The V gene is TRBV5-1, the J gene TRBJ1-1, with D possibly being TRBD1 (5 bases). V was shortened by 7 bases and J by 3 bases, with 13 bases between the two germline ends. Germline lookup yields CDR1 SGHRS and CDR2 YFSETQ. The CDR3 has 13 residues. In nucleotides, the CDR3 is TGCGCCAGCCGGACTTCGGGGGACACTGAAGCTTTCTTT. Translating gives CASRTSGDTEAFF.

The genes are TRBV7-9 and TRBJ2-7, with 9 positions matching TRBD1. The CDR3 spans 14 residues. The V and J ends lost 6 bases and 4 bases, in that order; junction bases with no gene match: 7. Germline CDR1 is SEHNR and CDR2 is FQNEAQ (reference sequence). The CDR3: CASSLTGGSYEQYF. The CDR3 DNA sequence: TGTGCCAGCAGTCTGACAGGGGGTTCGTACGAGCAGTACTTC.

This clone was counted a few times. V is TRBV7-9 and J is TRBJ1-4, with TRBD1 matching over 9 bases. CDR1 is SEHNR, CDR2 FQNEAQ, per germline (reference sequence). The CDR3 covers 17 residues. V lost 1 base, J lost 6 bases, and 9 bases stayed unmatched. CDR3 sequence: CASSLVQGAAIDEKLFF. As DNA, the CDR3 is TGTGCCAGCAGCTTAGTACAGGGGGCAGCGATTGATGAAAAACTGTTTTTT.

This clone was seen once. The rearrangement links TRBV4-1 to TRBJ1-5; D perhaps matches TRBD1 (6 bases). Germline V CDR1 and CDR2: MGHRA, YSYEKL. The CDR3 is 15 residues long. Trimming stripped 4 bases from V and 4 bases from J, with 14 bases between. This CDR3 is CASSPQGTGNQPQHF. CDR3 DNA sequence: TGCGCCAGCAGCCCGCAGGGGACTGGTAATCAGCCCCAGCATTTT.

V and J are TRBV4-1 and TRBJ1-6; D not certain. The CDR3 runs to 12 residues. Germline assignment: CDR1 MGHRA and CDR2 YSYEKL. With 0 bases removed from V and 6 bases from J, the gap between germline ends came to 0 bases. The CDR3 nucleotides read TGCGCCAGCAGCCAAGATAATTCACCCCTCCACTTT. Residues: CASSQDNSPLHF.

The rearrangement links TRBV30 to TRBJ1-4; D gene uncertain. Germline CDR1 and CDR2: GTSNPN and SVGIG (reference sequence). Between the trimmed V and J ends, which lost 1 base and 2 bases, there was a span of 8 bases. The CDR3 totals 14 residues. The CDR3 is CAWSDGLTNEKLFF. Here the CDR3 DNA reads TGTGCCTGGAGTGACGGGCTCACTAATGAAAAACTGTTTTTT.

This chain joins TRBV6-6 and TRBJ2-5; unclear D gene. The CDR3 has 15 residues. Germline CDR1 reads MNHNY; CDR2 reads SVGAGI (reference sequence). Trimming shortened V by 1 base and J by 9 bases, and 18 bases separated the two germline ends. This CDR3 is CASSYYPPPKVSQYF. CDR3 sequence (DNA): TGTGCCAGCAGTTACTATCCCCCCCCGAAGGTCTCCCAGTACTTC.

The rearrangement links TRBV7-8 to TRBJ2-7, with 9 nucleotides matching TRBD2. This CDR3 is 15 amino acids long. From germline, CDR1 is SGHVS and CDR2 FQNEAQ. Trimming removed 5 bases from V and 4 bases from J; junction bases left unmatched: 9. The CDR3 nucleotides are TGTGCCAGCAGCAGAACGCGGACTAGCGTGTACGAGCAGTACTTC. Protein: CASSRTRTSVYEQYF.

The chain uses TRBV5-8 and TRBJ1-5, with D tentatively TRBD1 (6 bases). V lost 2 bases and J 5 bases, leaving 11 bases between the germline ends. Germline V gene data show CDR1 as SGHTS and CDR2 as YDEGEE. The CDR3 runs to 14 residues. CDR3 in DNA: TGTGCCAGCAGCTTCCGTGGACAGTATCAGCCCCAGCATTTT. Its translation is CASSFRGQYQPQHF.

J is TRBJ2-1 and V is TRBV20-1; D is unresolved. The CDR3 has 10 residues. The V and J ends lost 3 bases and 7 bases respectively, with 4 bases between them. Germline CDR1 DFQATT, CDR2 SNEGSKA (reference sequence). CDR3 sequence (DNA): TGCAGTGCTAGCGAGAATGAGCAGTTCTTC. Translation: CSASENEQFF.

The V gene is TRBV28, the J gene TRBJ2-2; 8 bases fit TRBD1. CDR3 size: 13 residues. The germline gives CDR1 MDHEN, CDR2 SYDVKM. The J segment lost 7 bases and the V segment lost 8 bases, leaving 6 bases of the junction unmatched. The CDR3 loop reads CASHRGFGGELFF. The CDR3 DNA follows: TGTGCCAGCCACAGGGGGTTCGGCGGGGAGCTGTTTTTT.

This clone turned up a few times. This sequence joins TRBV27 and TRBJ1-2; the D gene is possibly TRBD1 (5 bases). Germline CDR1 and CDR2: MNHEY and SMNVEV (reference sequence). The CDR3 runs to 16 residues. Trimming cost V 5 bases and J 4 bases, with 20 bases left between them. The CDR3 reads CASSPVGRGATYGYTF. The CDR3 bases are TGTGCCAGCAGTCCCGTCGGACGTGGGGCTACCTATGGCTACACCTTC.

This clone was counted a single time. The chain employs TRBV19 and TRBJ1-5; no definite D call. Germline V gene data show CDR1 as LNHDA and CDR2 as SQIVND (reference sequence). The CDR3 has 14 amino acids. Deletions cut 3 bases from V and 7 bases from J, with 13 bases between. The DNA for the CDR3 is TGTGCCAGTAGTATGTACACCCAACACCAGCCCCAGCATTTT. Its translation: CASSMYTQHQPQHF.

V usage is TRBV7-2 and J usage is TRBJ1-5, with D maybe TRBD1 (5 bases). This CDR3 spans 15 amino acids. V dropped 5 bases and J dropped 7 bases, with 18 bases sitting between them. Germline CDR1 reads SGHTA; CDR2 reads FQGNSA. The CDR3 region is CASSPGRGVSQPQHF. As DNA, the CDR3 is TGTGCCAGCAGCCCTGGGCGAGGGGTTAGCCAGCCCCAGCATTTT. The complete variable domain, with remaining parts taken from reference TRBV7-2 and TRBJ1-5, reads GAGVSQSPSNKVTEKGKDVELRCDPISGHTALYWYRQSLGQGLEFLIYFQGNSAPDKSGLPSDRFSAERTGGSVSTLTIQRTQQEDSAVYLCASSPGRGVSQPQHFGDGTRLSIL.

The sample holds a few counts of this clone. This chain links TRBV5-4 with TRBJ1-4; D is possibly TRBD1 (5 bases). The V and J ends lost 1 base and 7 bases respectively, with 11 bases between them. The CDR3 is 14 amino acids. The V gene's germline CDR1 is SGHNT and CDR2 YYREEE (reference sequence). The CDR3 is CASSLSGYSEKLFF. The CDR3 DNA is TGTGCCAGCAGCTTGTCAGGGTACAGTGAAAAACTGTTTTTT.

This sequence joins TRBV14 and TRBJ1-2, with a possible D match to TRBD1 (5 bases). CDR3 size: 15 residues. Per germline, CDR1 SGHDN and CDR2 FVKESK. With 4 bases removed from V and 3 bases from J, the gap between germline ends came to 15 bases. CDR3 sequence (DNA): TGTGCCAGCAGCCGCCAATTCGGACAACACTATGGCTACACCTTC. Translating gives CASSRQFGQHYGYTF.

This clone occurred a few times. This rearrangement joins TRBV18 to TRBJ2-5, with 9 bases that match TRBD1. This CDR3 region has 15 residues. V lost 5 bases and J lost 5; bases outside the gene matches: 9. Germline V gene data show CDR1 as KGHSH and CDR2 as LQKENI. CDR3 loop: CASSSNRGPGETQYF. The DNA of the CDR3 is TGTGCCAGCTCAAGCAACAGGGGGCCAGGGGAGACCCAGTACTTC.

This clone was detected only a few times. The chain links TRBV2 to TRBJ1-5; D might be TRBD1 (6 bases). In germline, CDR1 is SNHLY, CDR2 FYNNEI. V gave up 3 bases and J gave up 4 bases, with 13 bases separating them. The CDR3 contains 15 residues. CDR3 in amino acids: CASSEYRGNNQPQHF. CDR3 nucleotide sequence: TGTGCCAGCAGTGAGTATAGGGGGAATAATCAGCCCCAGCATTTT.

The gene calls are TRBV4-1 and TRBJ2-3; D is unclear. CDR3 length equals 18 residues. Per the germline V gene, CDR1 is MGHRA and CDR2 is YSYEKL. Trimming removed 0 bases at V and 2 bases at J, with 18 bases between. The CDR3 is CASSQDWTFALNTDTQYF. CDR3 in DNA: TGCGCCAGCAGCCAAGATTGGACGTTCGCCCTAAACACAGATACGCAGTATTTT.